The clone carrying this T cell receptor (beta chain) turned up a few times. Its cognate antigen is unknown. TCRdb used MiXCR to reprocess the reads, holding one entry per CDR3 protein. This sample has roughly 150,000 distinct CDR3 sequences, with about a fifth found just once. This entry comes from a study of T cell repertoires in cytomegalovirus infection. In the study overall: An indication of both CMV infection and matching HLA type came from public TCR beta signatures.

V was pared by 5 bases and J by 12 bases, with 10 bases of the junction left unmatched. The length of the CDR3 is 13 residues. Germline V lookup: CDR1 SGHVS, CDR2 FQNEAQ. Study results and caveats: The ex vivo response showed dominance by HLA-C-restricted CMV-specific TCR beta clonotypes.

The receptor was derived from a human donor in good health (CMV status not recorded). Some clones in this sample may be carry-over from other donors' samples. V gene TRBV7-8 combines with J gene TRBJ1-5; 7 nucleotides line up with TRBD1. The sample consisted of CD8+ T cells from cultured PBMCs, taken from culture after CMV antigen stimulation. CDR3 in amino acids: CASSRGATGRQHF. The DNA of the CDR3 is TGTGCCAGCAGCCGGGGGGCGACAGGGCGCCAGCATTTT.